This T cell receptor (beta chain) was sequenced in a study of shared clonotypes between healthy human individuals (dated by TCRdb to between 2020 and 2021). Looking at the study overall: A couple of women and a few men aged 18 to 49 years were included in the cohort. Between about 0.8 and 8.9 billion PBMCs per donor were obtained by leukapheresis. To estimate repertoire size and how much clonotype sharing occurs between individuals, the study deeply sequenced the blood TCR repertoires of roughly 5 healthy adults. To increase sequencing depth and limit assay-specific biases, different laboratories used diverse techniques to prepare libraries and sequence TCR repertoires. For each donor, three plates each were used for CD4 naive and CD4 memory, two plates were used for CD8 naive, and one plate was used for CD8 memory. General findings and caveats noted by the study authors: Incomplete sequencing was indicated by rarefaction of sorted-subset datasets, despite the large sequencing depth. Because the study included only a small number of donors, the genetic and exposure-history diversity represented was limited. When several donors were compared, the shared fraction of clonotypes was around 5% for naive CD4, approximately 3.3% for naive CD8, 2.3% for memory CD4, and roughly 0.4% for memory CD8. Clonotypes shared by all four sorted-subset donors showed higher generation probabilities than non-shared clonotypes. Naive subsets generally had larger estimated clonotype richness than memory subsets. Based on pairwise subsampling, the degree of clonotype sharing among donors was expected to be affected by sequencing depth. Sampling was limited to blood, and TCR repertoires in tissue likely differ from TCR repertoires in blood.

Using the deep immunoSEQ assay, multiplex PCR amplified TCR CDR3 regions from genomic DNA. Extracted genomic DNA from each cell subset was spread evenly across all wells of several immunoSEQ 96-well plates, with each plate serving as a replicate. For sorted subsets, each replicate PCR was loaded with about 200 ng genomic DNA, equivalent to 25,000 to 30,000 T cell genomes. The purified libraries were quantified using a Qubit 3.0 fluorometer, sized with a Bioanalyzer 2100, and then quantified again using the KAPA Library Quantification kit. Every immunoSEQ 96-well plate was sequenced on a dedicated single-read 150-cycle Illumina NextSeq 550 flow cell. As for the authors' bioinformatics: Because the immunoSEQ output included only junctional sequences and no quality scores, the filtering could not be the same as the filtering used for full-length reads. To assign V/J genes and CDR3, sequences were annotated using PyIR, a Python wrapper for IgBLAST v1.9, with IMGT germline references. Any read was removed if the V/J assignment was weak (E-value above 1e-6), the CDR3 was missing, or the read contained stop codons, out-of-frame junctions, or ambiguous translated residues. V3J clonotypes were defined by identical inferred V gene, J gene, and CDR3 amino acid sequence. To compute the percentage overlap between repertoires, the number of shared unique clonotypes was divided by the size of the smaller repertoire. Richness of each repertoire was evaluated using RTK rarefaction, the Chao1 estimator, and Recon v2.1 estimates of unobserved clonotypes. For all TCRbeta clonotypes obtained by the gDNA method from a few donors, generation probabilities were computed with OLGA. TCRdb re-hosts the immuneACCESS table, in-frame sequences only. Its copies lack some clones; in the studies checked, an unresolved V gene accounts for under half of them, and the cause for the rest is not known. V and J calls and clone size come straight from that table; D and trimming were deduced from the DNA. The sample records about 2.3 million clones, 85% to 95% of which are singletons. 0.39% of the sample is taken by the ten largest.

The CDR1 and CDR2 encoded by the germline V gene (reference sequence) are SEHNR and FQNEAQ. The CDR3 runs 18 amino acids, cysteine and phenylalanine included. Only the CDR3 DNA stays, 54 bases, in frame from base 1. After removal of 5 bases from V and 3 bases from J, the junction retains 12 bases not matched to a gene. Remarks on this clone: Its recognized antigen is unknown. It has no much larger one-base neighbor in the sample; base qualities were not kept.

Donors were healthy HIV-negative adults with no recently reported acute infections or vaccinations. Every donor was a Caucasian adult living in Nashville, Tennessee, USA. Magnetic negative selection was used to enrich CD4+ T cells, after which naive cells were positively selected on CD45RA and the negative fraction became the memory subset. Blood was collected by leukapheresis, and PBMCs were isolated by Ficoll-Histopaque density gradient centrifugation and then cryopreserved in liquid nitrogen vapor phase. Purity and quantity of every magnetically sorted T cell population were checked by analytical flow cytometry. Genomic DNA was isolated from each sorted fraction and quantified by UV absorbance on a Nanodrop 2000c.

The TCR sequence derives from a man between 18 and 35 years old in good health. Some clones in this sample may be carry-over from other donors' samples. The rearrangement combines TRBV7-9 with TRBJ2-2; the junction holds 10 bases that match TRBD2. The sequencing sample was made of naive CD4+ T cells from PBMCs. The intended sense of this specimen's cell subset or site label: CD45RA+ positively selected. The CDR3 protein: CASSPRTSGIRYTGELFF. The DNA reads TGTGCCAGCAGCCCGAGGACTAGCGGAATTCGCTACACCGGGGAGCTGTTTTTT. When the CDR3 is completed using the reference TRBV7-9 and TRBJ2-2 genes on either side, the full variable domain is DTGVSQNPRHKITKRGQNVTFRCDPISEHNRLYWYRQTLGQGPEFLTYFQNEAQLEKSRLLSDRFSAERPKGSFSTLEIQRTEQGDSAMYLCASSPRTSGIRYTGELFFGEGSRLTVL.